This TCR beta chain was documented in a study of blood T cell repertoires in COVID-19. Looking at the study overall: Samples taken during acute and convalescent COVID-19 were collected in the United States, Italy and Spain.

The germline V gene encodes CDR1 LNHDA and CDR2 SQIVND (reference sequence). The CDR3 length is 16 residues. Trimming took 6 bases from V and 2 from J; bases not matched to a gene: 10. As originally analysed: Researchers report that nucleated cell counts were estimated from reference gene primer amplification. Sequenced by immunoSEQ multiplex PCR; TCRdb stores in-frame clones only, minus some. Clone size and V and J calls were adopted from that table, with D and trimming inferred from the DNA. The repertoire holds 400,000 to 500,000 clones, with just over 85% as singletons. The table lists this clone with a few counts.

The V call is TRBV19, the J call TRBJ2-3; TRBD2 matches at 8 bases. Sequenced: peripheral blood. The receptor was isolated from a woman younger than 45 with active or convalescent COVID-19. The CDR3 nucleotides read TGTGCCAGTAGAGTCCGGGGTAGCGGGAACACAGATACGCAGTATTTT. The encoded protein is CASRVRGSGNTDTQYF.